Reported below is one TCR beta chain. This record belongs to a study of shared clonotypes between healthy human individuals. Clones were sequenced by immunoSEQ multiplex PCR, and TCRdb holds only the in-frame ones, with some missing. The sample records about 2.4 million clones, approximately 94% being singletons. CDR1 is SGHAT and CDR2 is FQNNGV in the germline V gene. Trimming shortened V by 1 base and J by 8 bases, and 11 bases separated the two germline ends. The CDR3 loop spans 13 amino acids. Sequencing was done on a sample of naive CD4+ T cells sorted from blood. The subset was: CD45RA+ positively selected. The chain has TRBV11-2 and TRBJ1-2, with D unclear. This clonotype originated in a man younger than 30 in good health. Here the CDR3 DNA reads TGTGCCAGCAGCTTAGGGACGAAGGAAGGCTACACCTTC. Encoded protein: CASSLGTKEGYTF. The full variable domain, completed using reference TRBV11-2 and TRBJ1-2, is EAGVAQSPRYKIIEKRQSVAFWCNPISGHATLYWYQQILGQGPKLLIQFQNNGVVDDSQLPKDRFSAERLKGVDSTLKIQPAKLEDSAVYLCASSLGTKEGYTFGSGTRLTVV.